This TCR beta chain originates from a study of beta chain features in type 1 diabetes. Worth noting for this clone: What it binds is not known.

Heparinised blood was drawn once per donor, averaging around 120 mL. Expressed TCRB transcripts were sequenced after all isolated RNA was converted to cDNA. The repertoire was sequenced with immunoSEQ multiplex PCR; TCRdb's copy has only in-frame clones and lacks some. The sample holds hundreds of thousands of clones, about 12% seen once. The study, taken as a whole, reports: Here, the possible influence of HLA type (on TCRB rearrangement) remained unresolved.

V was clipped by 6 bases and J by 3 bases; unmatched bases: 6. The CDR3 consists of 14 residues. The V gene's germline CDR1 is SGHRS and CDR2 YFSETQ. The V gene is TRBV5-1, the J gene TRBJ2-1; 7 bases match TRBD1. Sequenced: naive CD4+ T cells from blood. The TCR originated in a man aged 18 to 35 in good health. The CDR3 loop reads CASTIGQVYNEQFF. The CDR3 DNA follows: TGCGCCAGCACCATCGGACAGGTCTACAATGAGCAGTTCTTC.